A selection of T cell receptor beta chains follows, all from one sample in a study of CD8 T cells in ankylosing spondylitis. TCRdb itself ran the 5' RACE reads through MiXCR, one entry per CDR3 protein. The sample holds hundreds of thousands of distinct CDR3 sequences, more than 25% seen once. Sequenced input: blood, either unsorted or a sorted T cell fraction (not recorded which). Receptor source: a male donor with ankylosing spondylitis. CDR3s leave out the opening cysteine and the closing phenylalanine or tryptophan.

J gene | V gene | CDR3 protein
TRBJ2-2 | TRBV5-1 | ASSLFSGANGELF
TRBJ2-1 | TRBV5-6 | ASSLDVIHNEQF
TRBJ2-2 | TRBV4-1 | ASSQAGQGAGTGELF
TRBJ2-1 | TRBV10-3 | AITPGEVDNEQF
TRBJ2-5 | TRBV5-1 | ASSLDRLADQETQY
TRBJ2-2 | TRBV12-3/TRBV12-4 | ASSPGGLGTGELF
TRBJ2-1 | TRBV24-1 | ATSDSLGEQF
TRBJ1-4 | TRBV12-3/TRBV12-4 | ASSTTGEKLF
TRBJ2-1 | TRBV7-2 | ASSFGLAGADEQF
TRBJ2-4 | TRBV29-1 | SVRGQGQENIQY
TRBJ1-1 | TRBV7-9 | ASSRQGATEAF
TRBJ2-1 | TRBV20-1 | SARWGGRNNEQF
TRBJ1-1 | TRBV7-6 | ASSLAQGRDTEAF
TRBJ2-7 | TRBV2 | ASSDLRGPLEQY
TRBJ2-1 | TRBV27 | ASSPIAGSYNEQF
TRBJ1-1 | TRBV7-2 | ASSLDEGEAF
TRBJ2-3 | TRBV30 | AWSVGLAQTTDTQY
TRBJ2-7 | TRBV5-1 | ASSSAGTSFEQY
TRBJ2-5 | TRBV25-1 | ASSPLGTGGYLGGLQETQY
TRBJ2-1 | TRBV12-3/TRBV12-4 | ASSLVLAGENEQF
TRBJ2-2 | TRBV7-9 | ASSTRTSGITGELF
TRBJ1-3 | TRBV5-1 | ASSSDGRHSGNTIY
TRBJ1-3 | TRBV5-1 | ASSQGVASGNTIY
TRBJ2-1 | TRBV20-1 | SARGTSIDEQF
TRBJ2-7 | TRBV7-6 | ASSLAPMGTGSSEQY
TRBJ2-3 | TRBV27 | ASSLSLAGTYTQY
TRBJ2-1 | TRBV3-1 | ASSPTVSSYNEQF
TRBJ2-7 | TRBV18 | ASSPQGATGEQY
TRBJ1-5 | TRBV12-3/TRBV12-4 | ASTWNPAISPQH
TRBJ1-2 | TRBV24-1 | ATSGRLPGANYGYT
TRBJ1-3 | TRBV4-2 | ASSQEVTGSSGNTIY
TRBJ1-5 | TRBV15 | ATSRARDRVGQPQH
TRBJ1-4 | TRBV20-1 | SATSYGALNEKLF
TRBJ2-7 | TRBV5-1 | ASSLEPGGYEQY
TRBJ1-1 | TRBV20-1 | SVYDRLGQAF
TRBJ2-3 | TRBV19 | ATAEGLTDTQY
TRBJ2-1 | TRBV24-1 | ATSDPGPKHNEQF
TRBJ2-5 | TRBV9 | ASSPGTAPVGSQY
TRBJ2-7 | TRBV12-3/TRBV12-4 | ASSRREYEQY
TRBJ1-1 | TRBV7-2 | ASSFGQTTEAF
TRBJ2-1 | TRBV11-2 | ASSFKMEVWGSNEQF
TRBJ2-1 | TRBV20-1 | SARGSSGHSYNEQF
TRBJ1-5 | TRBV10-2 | ASSEQGGNQPQH
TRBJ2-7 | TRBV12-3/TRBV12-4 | ASSFSFSPIYEQY